The T cell receptor beta chain under discussion was sequenced for a study of molecular identifiers for immune sequencing clone quantification. TCRdb reanalysed the PCR reads using MiXCR and keeps one entry per CDR3 protein. The table has approximately 670,000 distinct CDR3 sequences, around 20% seen once. Germline V lookup: CDR1 MGHRA, CDR2 YSYEKL. V was pared by 6 bases and J by 3 bases, with 14 bases between. The CDR3 is 15 amino acids. Naive CD8 T cells were picked out by sorting for CD8+CD4-CCR7+CD45RA+. The material sequenced was naive CD8+ T cells from blood, with Jurkat cell RNA spiked in. As for subset: FACS-sorted CD8+CD4-CCR7+CD45RA+ naive T cells. The V gene is TRBV4-1, the J gene TRBJ2-2; no reliable D call. This clonotype originated in a human donor in good health. Some libraries in this study had Jurkat cell RNA spiked in. The CDR3 loop reads CASRYRVSDTGELFF. CDR3 DNA: TGCGCCAGCAGGTATCGGGTCTCGGACACCGGGGAGCTGTTTTTT.